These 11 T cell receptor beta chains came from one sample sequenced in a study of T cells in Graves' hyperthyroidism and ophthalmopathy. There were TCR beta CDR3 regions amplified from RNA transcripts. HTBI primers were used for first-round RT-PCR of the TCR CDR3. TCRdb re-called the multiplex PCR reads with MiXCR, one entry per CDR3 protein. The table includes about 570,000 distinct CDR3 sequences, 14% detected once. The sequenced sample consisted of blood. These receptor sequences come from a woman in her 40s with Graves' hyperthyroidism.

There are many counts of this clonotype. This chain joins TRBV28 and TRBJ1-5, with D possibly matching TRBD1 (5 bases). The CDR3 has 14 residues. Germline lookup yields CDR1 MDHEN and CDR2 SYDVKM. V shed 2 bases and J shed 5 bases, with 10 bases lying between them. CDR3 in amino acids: CASSLGSGDQPQHF. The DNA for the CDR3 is TGTGCCAGCAGTTTAGGGTCGGGGGATCAGCCCCAGCATTTT.

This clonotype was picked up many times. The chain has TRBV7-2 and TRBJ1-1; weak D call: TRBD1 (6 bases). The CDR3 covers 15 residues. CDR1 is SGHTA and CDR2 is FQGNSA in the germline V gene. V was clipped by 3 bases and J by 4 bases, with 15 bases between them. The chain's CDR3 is CASSFNREVGTEAFF. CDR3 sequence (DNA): TGTGCCAGCAGCTTTAACAGGGAGGTCGGCACTGAAGCTTTCTTT. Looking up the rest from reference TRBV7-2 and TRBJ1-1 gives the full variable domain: GAGVSQSPSNKVTEKGKDVELRCDPISGHTALYWYRQSLGQGLEFLIYFQGNSAPDKSGLPSDRFSAERTGGSVSTLTIQRTQQEDSAVYLCASSFNREVGTEAFFGQGTRLTVV.

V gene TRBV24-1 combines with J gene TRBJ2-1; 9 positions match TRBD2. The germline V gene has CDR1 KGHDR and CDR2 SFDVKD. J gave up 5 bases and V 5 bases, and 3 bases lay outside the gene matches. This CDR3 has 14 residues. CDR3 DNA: TGTGCCACCAGTGTAAGCGGGGGGAACAATGAGCAGTTCTTC. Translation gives CATSVSGGNNEQFF.

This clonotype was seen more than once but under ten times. The CDR3 reads CASSSTGVVSGANVLTF. As DNA, the CDR3 is TGTGCCAGCAGCTCGACAGGGGTTGTATCTGGGGCCAACGTCCTGACTTTC. This rearrangement joins TRBV11-1 to TRBJ2-6, with 8 bases aligning to TRBD1. Per germline, CDR1 SGHAT and CDR2 FQDESV (reference sequence). The V gene end was trimmed by 4 bases and the J gene end by 1 base; junction bases not matched to a gene: 6. The CDR3 contains 17 residues.

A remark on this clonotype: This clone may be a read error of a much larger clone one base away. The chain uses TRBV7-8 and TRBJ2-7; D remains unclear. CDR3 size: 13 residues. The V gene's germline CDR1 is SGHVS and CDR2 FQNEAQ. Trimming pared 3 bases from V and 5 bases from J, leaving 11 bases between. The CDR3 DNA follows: TGTGCCAGCAGCTTCCGATTGGATGACGAGCAGTACTTC. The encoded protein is CASSFRLDDEQYF. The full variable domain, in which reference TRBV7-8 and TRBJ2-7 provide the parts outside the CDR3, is GAGVSQSPRYKVAKRGQDVALRCDPISGHVSLFWYQQALGQGPEFLTYFQNEAQLDKSGLPSDRFFAERPEGSVSTLKIQRTQQEDSAVYLCASSFRLDDEQYFGPGTRLTVT.

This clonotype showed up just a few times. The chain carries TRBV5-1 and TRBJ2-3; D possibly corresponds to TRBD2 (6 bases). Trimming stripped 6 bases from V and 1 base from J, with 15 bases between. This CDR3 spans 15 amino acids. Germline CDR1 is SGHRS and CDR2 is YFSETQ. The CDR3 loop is CASKATGDRTDTQYF. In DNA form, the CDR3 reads TGCGCCAGCAAGGCGACGGGGGACCGCACAGATACGCAGTATTTT.

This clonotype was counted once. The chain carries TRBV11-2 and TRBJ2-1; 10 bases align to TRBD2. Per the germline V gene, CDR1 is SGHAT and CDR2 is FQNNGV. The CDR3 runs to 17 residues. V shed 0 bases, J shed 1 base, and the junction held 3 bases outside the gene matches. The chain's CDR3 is CASSLESSGRSYNEQFF. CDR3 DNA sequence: TGTGCCAGCAGCTTAGAGTCTAGCGGGAGATCCTACAATGAGCAGTTCTTC.

This CDR3 reads CSARHRLAGAEQFF. The CDR3 DNA follows: TGCAGTGCTAGACACCGACTAGCGGGAGCTGAGCAGTTCTTC. This rearrangement joins TRBV20-1 to TRBJ2-1; 12 positions match TRBD2. The CDR3 contains 14 residues. J was trimmed by 9 bases and V by 2 bases; bases with no gene match: 5. CDR1 DFQATT and CDR2 SNEGSKA come from the germline V gene (reference sequence).

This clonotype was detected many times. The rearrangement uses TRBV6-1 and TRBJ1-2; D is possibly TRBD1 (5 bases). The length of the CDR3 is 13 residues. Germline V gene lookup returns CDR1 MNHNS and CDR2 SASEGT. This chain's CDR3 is CAGAPGEHYGYTF. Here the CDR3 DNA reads TGTGCAGGGGCCCCGGGCGAACACTATGGCTACACCTTC.

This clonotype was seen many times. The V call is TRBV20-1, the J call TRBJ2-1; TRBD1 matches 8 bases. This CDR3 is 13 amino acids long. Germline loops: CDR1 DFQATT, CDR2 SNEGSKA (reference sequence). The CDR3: CSAGGQVANEQFF. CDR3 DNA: TGCAGCGCTGGGGGACAGGTAGCAAATGAGCAGTTCTTC.

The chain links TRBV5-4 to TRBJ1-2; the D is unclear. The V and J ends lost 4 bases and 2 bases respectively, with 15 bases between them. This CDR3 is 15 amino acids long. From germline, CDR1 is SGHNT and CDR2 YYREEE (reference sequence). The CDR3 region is CASSTARAENYGYTF. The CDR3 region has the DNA TGTGCCAGCAGCACAGCCCGGGCGGAGAACTATGGCTACACCTTC.